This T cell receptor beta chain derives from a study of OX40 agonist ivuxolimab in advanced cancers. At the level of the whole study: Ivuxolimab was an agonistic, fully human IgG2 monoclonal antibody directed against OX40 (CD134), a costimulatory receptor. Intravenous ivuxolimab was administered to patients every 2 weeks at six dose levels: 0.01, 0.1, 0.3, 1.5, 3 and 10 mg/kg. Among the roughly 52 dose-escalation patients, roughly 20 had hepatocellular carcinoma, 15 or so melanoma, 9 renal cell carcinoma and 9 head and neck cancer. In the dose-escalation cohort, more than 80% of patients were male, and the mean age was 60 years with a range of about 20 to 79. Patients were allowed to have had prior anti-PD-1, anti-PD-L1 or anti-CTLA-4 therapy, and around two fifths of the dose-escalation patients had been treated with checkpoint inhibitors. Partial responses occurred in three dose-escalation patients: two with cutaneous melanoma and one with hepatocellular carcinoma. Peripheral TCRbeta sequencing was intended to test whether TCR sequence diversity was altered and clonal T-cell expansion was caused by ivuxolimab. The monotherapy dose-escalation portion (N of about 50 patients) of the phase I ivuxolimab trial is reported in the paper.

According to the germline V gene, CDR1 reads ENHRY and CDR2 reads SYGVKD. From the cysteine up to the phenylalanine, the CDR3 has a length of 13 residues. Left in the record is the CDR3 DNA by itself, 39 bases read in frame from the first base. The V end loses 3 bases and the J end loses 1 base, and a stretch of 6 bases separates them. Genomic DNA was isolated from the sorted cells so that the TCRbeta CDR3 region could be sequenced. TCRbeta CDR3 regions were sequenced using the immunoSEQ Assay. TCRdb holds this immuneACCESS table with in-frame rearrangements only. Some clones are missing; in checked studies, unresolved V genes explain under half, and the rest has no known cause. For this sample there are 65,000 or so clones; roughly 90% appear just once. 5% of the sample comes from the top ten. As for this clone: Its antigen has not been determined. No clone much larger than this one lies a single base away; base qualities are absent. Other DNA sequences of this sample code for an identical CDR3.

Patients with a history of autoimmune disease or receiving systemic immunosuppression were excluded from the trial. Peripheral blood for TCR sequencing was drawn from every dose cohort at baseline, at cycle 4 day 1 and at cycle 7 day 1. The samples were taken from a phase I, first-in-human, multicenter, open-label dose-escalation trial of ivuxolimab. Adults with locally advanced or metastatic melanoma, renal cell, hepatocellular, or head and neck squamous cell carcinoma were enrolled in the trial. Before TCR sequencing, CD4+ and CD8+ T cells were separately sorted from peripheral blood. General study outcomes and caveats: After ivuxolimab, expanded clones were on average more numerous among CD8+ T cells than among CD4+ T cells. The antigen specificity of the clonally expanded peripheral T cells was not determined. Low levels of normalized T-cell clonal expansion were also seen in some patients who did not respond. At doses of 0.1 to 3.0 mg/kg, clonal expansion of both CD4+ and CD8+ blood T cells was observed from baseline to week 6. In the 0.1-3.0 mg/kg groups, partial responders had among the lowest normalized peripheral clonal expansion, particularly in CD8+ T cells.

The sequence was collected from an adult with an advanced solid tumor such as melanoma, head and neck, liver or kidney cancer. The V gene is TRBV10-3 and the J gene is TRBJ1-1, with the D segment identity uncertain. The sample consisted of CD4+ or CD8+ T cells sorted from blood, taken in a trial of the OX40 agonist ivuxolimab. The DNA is TGTGCCATCAGTGATGGTCCGAACACTGAAGCTTTCTTT. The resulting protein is CAISDGPNTEAFF.